One T cell receptor beta chain is described in this entry. This clone's antigen is unknown. No much larger clone is present one base from it, and per-base qualities are unavailable. This record comes from a study of blood T cell repertoires in COVID-19 (dated by TCRdb to about 2020). Background on the whole study: Samples covering the acute and convalescent phases of COVID-19 were provided by collaborators in the United States, Italy and Spain. The prospective study material was composed of cDNA or gDNA derived from T cells, B-cell-depleted T cells, or PBMCs. Samples came from the ongoing ImmuneRACE study (first 160 participants) plus 1,254 subjects from 6 global collaborators. The repertoires were made available in a free public database intended to serve as a resource for research on the immune response to SARS-CoV-2. Where available, HLA class I and class II types were taken from metadata supplied by the sample provider and were not determined by assay-based typing. The dataset comprised deeply sampled blood TCRbeta repertoires from subjects exposed to, actively infected with, or recovered from COVID-19. The sample metadata nearly always contained a de-identified subject ID, COVID-19 status, age in years and sex.

Broader findings and caveats from the paper: The quantity of clinical and demographic metadata differed by source and by participant and was supplied without curation.

From the cysteine through the phenylalanine, the CDR3 covers 16 amino acids. This entry keeps only the CDR3 DNA: 48 bases, framed from base 1. Via the germline V gene (reference sequence), CDR1 is MNHEY and CDR2 SMNVEV. V is clipped by 6 bases and J by 1 base, and the sequence between their germline boundaries is 16 bases long. TCRbeta CDR3 regions were amplified from genomic DNA using the immunoSEQ Assay, a bias-controlled multiplex PCR. Per the authors' processing: The number of nucleated cells in each sample was estimated by amplification of reference gene primers within the assay. Sequence reads were collapsed and filtered to measure the absolute abundance of every unique TCRbeta CDR3 rearrangement. For each sample, productive Simpson clonality was calculated as the square root of Simpson's diversity index across productive rearrangements. This is the immuneACCESS table as TCRdb keeps it, with only in-frame sequences that have V and J called. A part of the clones is gone; compared with another copy, unresolved V genes explain less than half, and the rest is unexplained. Clone size and the V and J calls come from that table; the DNA yielded D and trimming. The sample table contains almost 200,000 clones; only one count was recorded for roughly nine tenths of them. Around 8.4% of the sample comes from the top ten.

Participants in the prospective study were enrolled through a virtual design, were aged roughly 18 to 100 years, and lived in fewer than 30 United States geographic areas. In the prospective study, cohorts were assigned on the basis of participant-reported clinical history obtained from a screening survey and a study questionnaire. Recovered participants in ImmuneRACE Cohort 3 were defined by two consecutive negative NP/OP PCR tests, clearance by a healthcare professional, or resolution of symptoms. Each participant in the prospective study had whole blood, serum and a nasopharyngeal or oropharyngeal swab collected by mobile phlebotomists. Over a 2-month period, participants in the prospective study had the option of providing additional blood draws and questionnaires. Blood samples from the prospective study were shipped frozen or at room temperature prior to DNA extraction.

The chain is encoded by TRBV27 joined to TRBJ1-5; TRBD1 is a possible D gene, resting on 5 matching bases. The sequenced material came from PBMCs or T cells enriched from blood (not recorded which). The sequence derives from a woman aged 18-29 years who had recovered from COVID-19. In nucleotides, the sequence is TGTGCCAGCAGGGGACTCCTGGACAAGAGCAATCAGCCCCAGCATTTT. It translates to CASRGLLDKSNQPQHF.